Presented here are 19 T cell receptor beta chains from one specimen sequenced in a study of molecular identifiers for immune sequencing clone quantification. One entry per CDR3 protein results from TCRdb running MiXCR on the PCR reads. In the table there are fewer than 350,000 distinct CDR3 sequences, over 20% of which are singletons. The sample consisted of naive CD8+ T cells from blood, with Jurkat cell RNA spiked in. Subset meaning: FACS-sorted CD8+CD4-CCR7+CD45RA+ naive T cells. The origin of the receptors is a human donor in good health. Some libraries in this study had Jurkat cell RNA spiked in.

The rearrangement links TRBV30 to TRBJ2-4, with 7 bases identical to TRBD1. CDR1 and CDR2 from the germline V gene are GTSNPN and SVGIG (reference sequence). CDR3 length: 15 residues. V was pared by 7 bases and J by 0 bases, with 9 bases of the junction left unmatched. The CDR3 region has the DNA TGTGCCTACCGGGACAGCTTTCTAGCCAAAAACATTCAGTACTTC. Translating gives CAYRDSFLAKNIQYF.

This clonotype has a count of ten or more. The rearrangement uses TRBV5-1 and TRBJ2-7; D call uncertain. This CDR3 has 12 residues. V dropped 4 bases and J dropped 4 bases, with 9 bases sitting between them. Germline V gene data show CDR1 as SGHRS and CDR2 as YFSETQ. The CDR3 nucleotides are TGCGCCAGCAGCGTCGAAGGGTACGAGCAGTACTTC. Its protein is CASSVEGYEQYF.

Note on this clonotype: A much larger clonotype is one base distant, so this may be a read error. J is TRBJ2-6 and V is TRBV6-2 or TRBV6-3; tentative D call: TRBD2 (6 bases). The V gene's germline CDR1 is MNHEY and CDR2 SVGEGT. The CDR3 loop spans 15 amino acids. In DNA form, the CDR3 reads TGTGCCGGCAGTTTTGCCCTAGCGGGGGCCAACGTCCTGACTTTC. It is translated as CAGSFALAGANVLTF.

The rearrangement joins TRBV27 to TRBJ2-1; D not certain. The V gene lost 0 bases and the J gene lost 14 bases, with 14 bases spanning the gap. The CDR3 runs 13 residues. Germline values: CDR1 MNHEY, CDR2 SMNVEV (reference sequence). The CDR3 sequence: CASSLSVRYLKFF. The DNA of the CDR3 is TGTGCCAGCAGTTTATCGGTTAGGTATTTGAAGTTCTTC.

Comment on this clonotype: A much larger clonotype is one base distant, so this may be a read error. The conserved phenylalanine or tryptophan normally closing the CDR3 is absent here, so this likely arose from a read error. The chain employs TRBV6-5 and TRBJ2-6; D gene uncertain. CDR3 length: 17 residues. CDR1 is MNHEY and CDR2 is SVGAGI in the germline V gene. V was clipped by 7 bases and J by 1 base, with 17 bases between them. The CDR3 here is CASTSFWAGSGANVLTL. The DNA of the CDR3 is TGTGCCAGCACCTCCTTCTGGGCCGGTTCTGGGGCCAACGTCCTGACTCTC.

The table lists this clonotype with many counts. The chain is built from TRBV4-1 and TRBJ2-7; D uncertain. From germline, CDR1 is MGHRA and CDR2 YSYEKL. Trimming took off 0 bases at V and 4 bases at J, with 13 bases between the two ends. The CDR3 totals 15 residues. The DNA for the CDR3 is TGCGCCAGCAGCCAAGATTCGGGCGGACCGTACGAGCAGTACTTC. It is translated as CASSQDSGGPYEQYF.

The gene calls are TRBV27 and TRBJ1-2; a possible D gene is TRBD1 (5 bases). The CDR3 has 12 amino acids. Germline CDR1 is MNHEY and CDR2 is SMNVEV (reference sequence). The V gene lost 4 bases and the J gene lost 8 bases, with 11 bases spanning the gap. CDR3 nucleotide sequence: TGTGCCAGCAGTTCCCGACAGTCAGGCTACACCTTC. Amino acids: CASSSRQSGYTF.

Comment on this clonotype: This may come from a read error, since a much larger clone is one base off. The chain has TRBV24-1 and TRBJ2-3; perhaps TRBD2 as D (6 bases). The CDR3 loop spans 18 amino acids. Deletions cut 4 bases from V and 2 bases from J, with 21 bases between. The germline gives CDR1 KGHDR, CDR2 SFDVKD. The CDR3 sequence is CATSEGRNGGFNTDTQYF. The CDR3 DNA sequence: TGTGCCACCAGTGAAGGAAGGAACGGGGGTTTTAACACAGATACGCAGTATTTT.

This clonotype came up once. Just one base apart from a much larger clone, this may be a read error. The chain has TRBV9 and TRBJ2-1; no definite D call. Germline-derived CDR1 and CDR2 are SGDLS and YYNGEE. The length of the CDR3 is 14 residues. The CDR3 loop is CASSNGQYPDELFF. CDR3 nucleotide sequence: TGTGCCTCGTCTAATGGGCAGTACCCCGATGAGCTGTTCTTC.

This clonotype has only a few counts. The chain is built from TRBV4-3 and TRBJ1-1; D might be TRBD1 (6 bases). Per germline, CDR1 LGHNA and CDR2 YSLEER. Deletions cut 0 bases from V and 6 bases from J, with 17 bases between. This CDR3 comprises 16 residues. This chain's CDR3 is CASSQDISRGGAEAFF. The DNA of the CDR3 is TGCGCCAGCAGCCAAGATATAAGCAGGGGTGGCGCTGAAGCTTTCTTT.

V gene TRBV4-3 combines with J gene TRBJ2-3; maybe TRBD2 (6 bases). Trimming took off 4 bases at V and 0 bases at J, with 17 bases between the two ends. Germline V lookup: CDR1 LGHNA, CDR2 YSLEER. The length of the CDR3 is 17 residues. CDR3 sequence (DNA): TGCGCCAGCAGCCCGGAGCCAGGGAGGCCTAGCACAGATACGCAGTATTTT. It specifies CASSPEPGRPSTDTQYF.

This clonotype was seen repeatedly, ten times or more. The J gene is TRBJ2-5, the V gene TRBV7-8, with D possibly matching TRBD1 (5 bases). There are 16 residues in the CDR3. V was clipped by 4 bases and J by 2 bases, with 17 bases between them. Germline V gives CDR1 SGHVS, CDR2 FQNEAQ. The CDR3 DNA reads as TGTGCCAGCAGCTCTATAGAAGACAGAACACAAGAGACCCAGTACTTC. Protein product: CASSSIEDRTQETQYF.

This clonotype was recorded many times. J is TRBJ1-2 and V is TRBV4-3, with D possibly TRBD1 on 6 matching bases. The V end was cut by 4 bases, the J end by 3 bases, with 21 bases between. Germline CDR1 is LGHNA and CDR2 is YSLEER. The CDR3 totals 17 residues. The CDR3 DNA reads TGCGCCAGCAGCCCCGAATTTACCATGGACAGACACTATGGCTACACCTTC. The encoded protein is CASSPEFTMDRHYGYTF.

The chain recombines TRBV7-8 with TRBJ1-1; 9 nucleotides match TRBD1. The germline gives CDR1 SGHVS, CDR2 FQNEAQ. The V segment lost 5 bases and the J segment 4 bases; nucleotides outside the gene matches: 14. The CDR3 is 17 residues long. The CDR3 DNA reads as TGTGCCAGCAGCATAGGGTGGGGGGACAGGGAGTTCACTGAAGCTTTCTTT. Protein sequence: CASSIGWGDREFTEAFF.

This clonotype was found many times. The CDR3 region has the DNA TGTGCCAGCAGCCTGATAGCGGGGGGGCTGGATGAGCAGTTCTTC. Residues: CASSLIAGGLDEQFF. The V call is TRBV7-9, the J call TRBJ2-1; 11 nucleotides align to TRBD2. Germline assignment: CDR1 SEHNR and CDR2 FQNEAQ (reference sequence). The CDR3 spans 15 residues. V gave up 5 bases and J gave up 8 bases; unmatched junction bases: 8.

The table lists this clonotype with many counts. J is TRBJ2-3 and V is TRBV9; D might be TRBD2 (5 bases). The V gene lost 0 bases and the J gene lost 4 bases, with 9 bases spanning the gap. This CDR3 region has 14 residues. Germline V gene sequence: CDR1 SGDLS, CDR2 YYNGEE. CDR3 sequence (DNA): TGTGCCAGCAGCGTAGGGTACGGGGCAGATACGCAGTATTTT. Protein sequence: CASSVGYGADTQYF. The full variable domain, completed using reference TRBV9 and TRBJ2-3, is DSGVTQTPKHLITATGQRVTLRCSPRSGDLSVYWYQQSLDQGLQFLIQYYNGEERAKGNILERFSAQQFPDLHSELNLSSLELGDSALYFCASSVGYGADTQYFGPGTRLTVL.

This clonotype was seen ten or more times. V and J are TRBV13 and TRBJ2-3; weak D call: TRBD2 (6 bases). The germline CDR1 and CDR2 sequences are PRHDT and FYEKMQ (reference sequence). Between the trimmed V and J ends, which lost 2 bases and 3 bases, there was a span of 12 bases. The CDR3 runs 15 residues. CDR3 DNA sequence: TGTGCCAGCAGCTTACCAGGGAGGCGGACAGATACGCAGTATTTT. The encoded protein is CASSLPGRRTDTQYF. Based on the CDR3 plus reference TRBV13 and TRBJ2-3, the full variable domain is AAGVIQSPRHLIKEKRETATLKCYPIPRHDTVYWYQQGPGQDPQFLISFYEKMQSDKGSIPDRFSAQQFSDYHSELNMSSLELGDSALYFCASSLPGRRTDTQYFGPGTRLTVL.

This clonotype has a count of ten or more. J is TRBJ2-7 and V is TRBV27; no reliable D call. The CDR3 is 14 residues long. Deletions cut 7 bases from V and 6 bases from J, with 19 bases between. From germline, CDR1 is MNHEY and CDR2 SMNVEV (reference sequence). The CDR3 loop is CASNPFYAGPEQYF. CDR3 DNA: TGTGCCAGCAACCCATTTTATGCCGGGCCCGAGCAGTACTTC.

Points on this clonotype: This sequence may be a read error, since a much larger clone differs from it by one base. The CDR3 carries no conserved terminal phenylalanine or tryptophan, so it likely arises from a read error. The chain is built from TRBV29-1 and TRBJ1-1; D remains unclear. The ends were cut back, 4 bases at V and 7 bases at J, with 10 bases in the middle. The CDR3 is made up of 11 amino acids. Germline V gene lookup returns CDR1 SQVTM and CDR2 ANQGSEA. The CDR3 region has the DNA TGCAGCGTTGTAGGGCCAGTTGAAGCTTTCCTT. As protein: CSVVGPVEAFL.